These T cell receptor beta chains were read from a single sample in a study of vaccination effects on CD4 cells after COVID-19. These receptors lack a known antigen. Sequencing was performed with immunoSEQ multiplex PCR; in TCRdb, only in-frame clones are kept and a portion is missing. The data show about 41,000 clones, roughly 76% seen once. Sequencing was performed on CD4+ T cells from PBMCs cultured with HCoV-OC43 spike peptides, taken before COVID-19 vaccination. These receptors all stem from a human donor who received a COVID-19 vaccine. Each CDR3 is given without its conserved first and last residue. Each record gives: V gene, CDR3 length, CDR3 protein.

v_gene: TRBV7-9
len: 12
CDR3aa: ASSLIGASYGYT

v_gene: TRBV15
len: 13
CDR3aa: ATLPVQGRNYGYT

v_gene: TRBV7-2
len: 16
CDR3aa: ASSLQGGGTGLAYEQY

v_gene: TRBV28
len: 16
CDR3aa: ASSLGTGGTLGFYEQY

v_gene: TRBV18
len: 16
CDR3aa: ASSPRVLSGNSNQPQH

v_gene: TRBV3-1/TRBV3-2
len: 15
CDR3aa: ASSQDRTGILSNEQY

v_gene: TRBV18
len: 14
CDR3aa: ASSPALGQGKYEQY

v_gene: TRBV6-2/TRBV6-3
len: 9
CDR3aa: ASSLGQGQY

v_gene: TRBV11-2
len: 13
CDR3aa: ASSSSWGGSPEAF

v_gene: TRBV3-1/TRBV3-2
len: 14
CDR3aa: ASSQDECDRNTEAF

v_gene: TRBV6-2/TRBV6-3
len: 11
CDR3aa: ASSSGTQETQY

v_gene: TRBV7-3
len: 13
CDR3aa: ASSLVRTGTGELF

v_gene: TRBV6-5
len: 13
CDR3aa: ASRVAEAPTDTQY

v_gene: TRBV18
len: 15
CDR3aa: ASSPLVREKAYNEQF

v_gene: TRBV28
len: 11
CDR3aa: ASSLGGGAALF

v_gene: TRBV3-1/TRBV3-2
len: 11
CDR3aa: ASSPSGVSEAF

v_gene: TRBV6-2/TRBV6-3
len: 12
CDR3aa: ASSWGTSRGTQY

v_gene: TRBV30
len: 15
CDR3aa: AWGAHGGGIGNQPQH

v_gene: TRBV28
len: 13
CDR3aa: ASSLRRAGGATQY

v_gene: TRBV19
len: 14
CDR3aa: ASSISPGHINQPQH

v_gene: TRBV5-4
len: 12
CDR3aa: ASSIQGRQETQY

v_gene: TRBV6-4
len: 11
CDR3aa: ASSVDTNTEAF

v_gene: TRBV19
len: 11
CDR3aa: ASRAYTNEKLF

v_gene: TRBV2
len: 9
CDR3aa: ADKNTGELF

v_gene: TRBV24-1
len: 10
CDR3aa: ATSDDRDGYT

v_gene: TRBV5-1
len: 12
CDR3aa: ASGGQGGANVLT

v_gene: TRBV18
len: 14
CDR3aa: ASSPQGMAGANVLT